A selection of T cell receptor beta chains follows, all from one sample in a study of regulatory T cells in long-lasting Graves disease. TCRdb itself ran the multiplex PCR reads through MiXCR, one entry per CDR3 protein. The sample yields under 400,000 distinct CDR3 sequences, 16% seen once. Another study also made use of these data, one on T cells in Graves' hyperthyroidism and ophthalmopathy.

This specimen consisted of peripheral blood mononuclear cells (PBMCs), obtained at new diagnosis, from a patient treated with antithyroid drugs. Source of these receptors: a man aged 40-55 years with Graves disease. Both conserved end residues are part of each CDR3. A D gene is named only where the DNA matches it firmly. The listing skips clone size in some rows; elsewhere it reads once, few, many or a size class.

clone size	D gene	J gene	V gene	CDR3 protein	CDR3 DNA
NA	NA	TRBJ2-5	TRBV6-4	CASSNVPEGTQYF	TGTGCCAGCAGCAATGTCCCAGAGGGGACCCAGTACTTC
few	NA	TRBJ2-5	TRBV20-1	CSPTGDSQETQYF	TGCAGCCCTACGGGGGACAGCCAAGAGACCCAGTACTTC
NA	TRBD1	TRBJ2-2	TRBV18	CASSPRGQGNTGELFF	TGTGCCAGCTCACCACGCGGACAGGGGAACACCGGGGAGCTGTTTTTT
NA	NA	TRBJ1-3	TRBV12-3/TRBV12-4	CALNSGNTIYF	TGTGCTCTAAACTCTGGAAACACCATATATTTT
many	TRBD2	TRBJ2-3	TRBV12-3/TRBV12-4	CASSLGLAGTQYF	TGTGCCAGCAGCCTAGGACTAGCTGGGACGCAGTATTTT
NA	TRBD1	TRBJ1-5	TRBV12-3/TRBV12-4	CASSFLGQGLNQPQHF	TGTGCCAGCAGTTTCTTGGGACAGGGTCTCAATCAGCCCCAGCATTTT
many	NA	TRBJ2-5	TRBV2	CASSDRLGFLEETQYF	TGTGCCAGCAGTGATCGGCTGGGGTTCCTGGAAGAGACCCAGTACTTC
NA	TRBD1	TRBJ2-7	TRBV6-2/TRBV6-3	CASSKLSWTGVYEQYF	TGTGCCAGCAGTAAACTCTCCTGGACAGGGGTCTACGAGCAGTACTTC
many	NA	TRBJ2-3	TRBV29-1	CSVTEPGDTQYF	TGCAGCGTCACGGAACCCGGAGATACGCAGTATTTT
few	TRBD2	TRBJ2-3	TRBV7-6	CASSTLLAESTDTQYF	TGTGCCAGCAGCACTTTACTAGCGGAGAGCACAGATACGCAGTATTTT
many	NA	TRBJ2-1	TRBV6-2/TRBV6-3	CASSEVRGGGYNEQFF	TGTGCCAGCAGTGAAGTACGCGGGGGCGGGTACAATGAGCAGTTCTTC
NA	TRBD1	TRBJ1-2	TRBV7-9	CASSRTGAGGGYTF	TGTGCCAGCAGTCGTACAGGGGCTGGAGGCGGCTACACCTTC
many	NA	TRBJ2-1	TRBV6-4	CASSEGAGTYNEQFF	TGTGCCAGCAGTGAGGGGGCCGGGACCTACAATGAGCAGTTCTTC
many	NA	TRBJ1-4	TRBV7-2	CASSSRDGTTNEKLFF	TGTGCCAGCAGCTCCAGGGACGGAACAACTAATGAAAAACTGTTTTTT
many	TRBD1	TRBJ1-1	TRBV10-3	CAIRQGQLNTEAFF	TGTGCCATCAGACAGGGACAGTTGAACACTGAAGCTTTCTTT
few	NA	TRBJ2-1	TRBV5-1	CASRWGGQTNEQFF	TGCGCCAGCAGATGGGGCGGGCAAACTAATGAGCAGTTCTTC
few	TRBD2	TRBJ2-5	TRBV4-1	CASSQVGASGGQETQYF	TGCGCCAGCAGCCAAGTTGGAGCTAGCGGGGGGCAAGAGACCCAGTACTTC
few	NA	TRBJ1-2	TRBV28	CASRDPNYGYTF	TGTGCCAGCAGGGATCCTAACTATGGCTACACCTTC
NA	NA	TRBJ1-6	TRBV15	CATSRGHQRDSPLHF	TGTGCCACCAGCAGAGGTCACCAGCGCGATTCACCCCTCCACTTT
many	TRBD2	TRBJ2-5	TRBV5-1	CASSLGVAGWYQETQYF	TGCGCCAGCAGCTTGGGAGTAGCGGGGTGGTACCAAGAGACCCAGTACTTC
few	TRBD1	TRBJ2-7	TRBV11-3	CASSLSGGIYYEQYF	TGTGCCAGCAGCTTGTCAGGGGGTATCTACTACGAGCAGTACTTC
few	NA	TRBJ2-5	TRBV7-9	CASSPRPQYF	TGTGCCAGCAGCCCTCGGCCCCAGTACTTC
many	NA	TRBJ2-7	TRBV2	CASKELAGSSEQYF	TGTGCCAGCAAGGAACTAGCCGGGTCGTCCGAGCAGTACTTC
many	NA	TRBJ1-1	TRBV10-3	CAISGHSEAFF	TGTGCCATCAGTGGACACTCAGAAGCTTTCTTT
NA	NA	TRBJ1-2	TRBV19	CASNPGANYGYTF	TGTGCCAGTAACCCAGGCGCTAACTATGGCTACACCTTC
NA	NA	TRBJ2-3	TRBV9	CVSSVSGGAADTQYF	TGTGTCAGCAGCGTAAGTGGGGGCGCGGCAGATACGCAGTATTTT
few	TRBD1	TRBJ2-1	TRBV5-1	CASSTGQGSGEQFF	TGCGCCAGCAGCACCGGACAGGGTTCCGGTGAGCAGTTCTTC
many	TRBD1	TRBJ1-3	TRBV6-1	CASRRTGGGRGNTIYF	TGTGCCAGCAGACGGACAGGGGGCGGACGTGGAAACACCATATATTTT
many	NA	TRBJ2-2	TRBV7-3	CASSLLLGTGELFF	TGTGCCAGCAGCTTGCTTTTGGGGACCGGGGAGCTGTTTTTT
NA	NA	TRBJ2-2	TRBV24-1	CATSETGGGARNTGELFF	TGTGCCACCAGTGAGACCGGCGGGGGCGCCCGGAACACCGGGGAGCTGTTTTTT
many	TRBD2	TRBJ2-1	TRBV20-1	CSARLPGLAGGGVNNEQFF	TGCAGTGCTAGACTGCCGGGACTAGCGGGGGGGGGAGTGAATAATGAGCAGTTCTTC
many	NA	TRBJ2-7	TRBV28	CASSSPRARSSSYEQYF	TGTGCCAGCAGTTCACCGCGAGCCCGTTCCAGCTCCTACGAGCAGTACTTC
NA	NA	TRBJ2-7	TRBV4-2	CASSRERQSTYEQYF	TGTGCCAGCAGCCGGGAAAGACAGAGCACCTACGAGCAGTACTTC
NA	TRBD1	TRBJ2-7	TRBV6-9	CASSYWARGSYEQYF	TGTGCCAGCAGTTACTGGGCCAGGGGGTCCTACGAGCAGTACTTC
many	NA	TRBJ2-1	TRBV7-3	CASSLIGLIRNEQFF	TGTGCCAGCAGCTTAATAGGCCTTATCCGCAATGAGCAGTTCTTC
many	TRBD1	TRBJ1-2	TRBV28	CASSSGQGPGYTF	TGTGCCAGCAGTTCCGGACAGGGCCCTGGCTACACCTTC
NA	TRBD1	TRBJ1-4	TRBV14	CASSQGDRGSNEKLFF	TGTGCCAGCAGCCAAGGTGACAGGGGATCAAATGAAAAACTGTTTTTT
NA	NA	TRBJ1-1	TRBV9	CASSQEGGRAPVAFF	TGTGCCAGCAGCCAAGAAGGGGGACGCGCCCCCGTAGCTTTCTTT
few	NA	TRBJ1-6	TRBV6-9	CASSYPIVSPLHF	TGTGCCAGCAGTTACCCGATCGTATCACCCCTCCACTTT
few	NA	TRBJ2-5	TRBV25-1	CASSAPGGQSQETQYF	TGTGCCAGCAGTGCCCCGGGGGGACAGTCCCAAGAGACCCAGTACTTC
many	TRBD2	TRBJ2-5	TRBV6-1	CASSEGRTSGDQETQYF	TGTGCCAGCAGTGAAGGAAGAACTAGCGGGGACCAAGAGACCCAGTACTTC
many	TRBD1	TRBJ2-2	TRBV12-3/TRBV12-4	CASSRTGNAGELFF	TGTGCCAGCAGTCGGACAGGGAATGCCGGGGAGCTGTTTTTT
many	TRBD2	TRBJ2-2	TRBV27	CASSNTGLAGSTGELFF	TGTGCCAGCAGTAATACCGGACTAGCGGGGAGCACCGGGGAGCTGTTTTTT
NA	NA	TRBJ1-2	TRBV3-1	CASSLRGAGDYGYTF	TGTGCCAGCAGCCTAAGAGGGGCAGGGGACTATGGCTACACCTTC
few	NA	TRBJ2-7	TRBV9	CASSVVPGPTYEQYF	TGTGCCAGCAGCGTAGTCCCGGGGCCAACCTACGAGCAGTACTTC
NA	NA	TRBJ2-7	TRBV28	CASSFFAGTYEQYF	TGTGCCAGCAGTTTTTTCGCAGGGACCTACGAGCAGTACTTC
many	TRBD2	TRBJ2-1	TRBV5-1	CASSSGLGANEQFF	TGCGCCAGCAGCTCGGGACTAGGTGCCAATGAGCAGTTCTTC
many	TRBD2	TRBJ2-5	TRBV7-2	CASSFRRTSGRQTQYF	TGTGCCAGCAGCTTTAGAAGGACTAGCGGGAGGCAGACCCAGTACTTC
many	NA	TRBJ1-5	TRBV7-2	CASSLRRMDQPQHF	TGTGCCAGCAGCTTAAGGAGGATGGATCAGCCCCAGCATTTT
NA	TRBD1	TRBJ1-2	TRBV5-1	CASSSTPGGGYTF	TGCGCCAGCAGCTCAACCCCAGGGGGGGGCTACACCTTC
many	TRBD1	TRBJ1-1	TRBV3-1	CASSQGPSTGESTEAFF	TGTGCCAGCAGCCAAGGCCCATCTACAGGGGAGAGCACTGAAGCTTTCTTT
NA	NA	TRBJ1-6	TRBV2	CASSGQYNSPLHF	TGTGCCAGCAGTGGTCAATATAATTCACCCCTCCACTTT